This is a list of T cell receptor beta chains from one sample in a study of identical twins. TCRdb reprocessed the 5' RACE reads via MiXCR and lists one record per CDR3 protein. The sample includes 1.5 million or so distinct CDR3 sequences, about 30% seen only once; the top ten take roughly 0.3%. The specimen was cord blood. All receptors derive from a newborn girl in good health. Both conserved end residues are part of each CDR3.

len,v_gene,j_gene,CDR3aa
13,TRBV12-3/TRBV12-4,NA,CASSLPGYNEQYF
17,TRBV28,NA,CASSFPGSGREVYEQYF
13,TRBV20-1,TRBJ2-1,CSASPEIYNEQFF
15,TRBV14,TRBJ2-3,CARSTGHSSTDTQYF
16,TRBV6-6,TRBJ2-3,CASRMSTQRVTDTQYF
17,TRBV21-1,TRBJ2-1,CASSKGCRRASYNEQFF
14,TRBV7-2,TRBJ2-1,CASSRTSGFNEQFF
18,TRBV7-9,TRBJ2-6,CASSLPGLPHSGANVLTF
11,TRBV27,TRBJ1-1,CASATGAEAFF
16,TRBV7-9,TRBJ1-1,CASSLGDRGRDTEAFF
14,TRBV5-1,TRBJ1-2,CASSPDGHYGGYTF
18,TRBV11-1,TRBJ2-6,CASSLGRDWMSGANVLTF
14,TRBV12-3/TRBV12-4,NA,CASSFRAGVGEQYF
13,TRBV7-9,TRBJ1-2,CASSLVDEDGYTF
16,TRBV20-1,TRBJ2-1,CSARLFSGGHYNEQFF
14,TRBV5-1,TRBJ1-2,CASSLGGRNYGYTF
13,TRBV6-5,TRBJ2-7,CASSYLRVGEQYF
18,TRBV28,TRBJ2-7,CASSPAYLLAGESYEQYF
14,TRBV30,TRBJ1-5,CAWSMGASNQPQHF
15,TRBV20-1,TRBJ2-3,CSARAAGLSTDTQYF
15,TRBV10-1,NA,CASSEDSGGPYEQYF
15,TRBV3-1,TRBJ2-1,CASSQDRGAYNEQFF
14,TRBV4-1,TRBJ2-3,CASSQDQRVDTQYF
16,TRBV6-5,TRBJ2-3,CASSYTPPRSADTQYF